This T cell receptor (beta chain) originates from a study of CD8+CD57+ T cells in acquired aplastic anemia. Overall study: The study obtained an average of around 3.4 ug of DNA from sorted CD4+ and CD8+ cells. Findings and caveats of the study: Levels of CD8+ Simpson's diversity were not significantly distinct in patients versus controls. The same twenty-nine CD8+ CDR3 sequences occurred in patients and in controls.

Comment on this clonotype: No antigen is known for it.

The authors sequenced patients whose flow cytometry had shown CD8+CD57+ cell expansion. Severe acquired aplastic anemia was present in all patients. Trimming removed 1 base from V and 5 bases from J, with 12 bases in between. The CDR3 length is 14 residues. Genomic DNA served as template for TCR beta VDJ and CDR3 profiling. MiXCR, applied by TCRdb to the reads, yields one record per CDR3 protein. This table holds about 95,000 distinct CDR3 sequences, less than 75% found once. The rearrangement links TRBV12-3 or TRBV12-4 to TRBJ2-7; D is unclear. The sample was sorted CD4+, CD8+, or CD8+CD57+ T cells (not recorded which) from PBMCs. This TCR derives from a human donor with aplastic anemia. The CDR3 nucleotides read TGTGCCAGCAGTTTAGTGAGCCGGGCCCACGAGCAGTACTTC. Translated: CASSLVSRAHEQYF.